Listed here are 16 T cell receptor beta chains from one sample, sequenced in a study of metastatic and nonmetastatic thyroid tumors (dated by TCRdb to about 2020). None of the patients had been given any treatment before thyroid surgery. To prepare the library, PCR was applied. The sequencer listed for this sample is Illumina HiSeq 4000. TCRdb itself trimmed the public reads at Q25 with fastp, ran MiXCR and retained productive beta chains. The sample table holds about 31,000 clones, of which roughly a fifth were seen once. Jointly, the top ten make up approximately 20% of the sample. Material: blood. These receptors were obtained from a female donor with papillary thyroid cancer or a benign thyroid nodule (not recorded which). Some clones in this sample may be carry-over from other donors' samples.

This clone showed up just a few times. This chain links TRBV6-6 with TRBJ1-2; 10 nucleotides line up with TRBD1. The germline gives CDR1 MNHNY, CDR2 SVGAGI (reference sequence). V gave up 2 bases and J gave up 8 bases; unmatched junction bases: 5. This CDR3 has 14 residues. In DNA form, the CDR3 reads TGTGCCAGCAGTTACGACGGGACAGGGGTCGGCTACACCTTC. Encoded protein: CASSYDGTGVGYTF.

This clone ranks as medium-sized. CDR3 amino acids: CASSPRPTTGPSGEQFF. In nucleotides, the CDR3 is TGTGCCAGCAGTCCTCGCCCAACGACAGGCCCTTCGGGTGAGCAGTTCTTC. The gene calls are TRBV6-5 and TRBJ2-1; possible D gene TRBD1, 6 bases. Germline values: CDR1 MNHEY, CDR2 SVGAGI. V lost 5 bases and J 9 bases, leaving 26 bases between the germline ends. This CDR3 comprises 17 residues.

This clone has ten or more counts. A read error is possible here, since a much larger clone lies one base away. Other DNA sequences within the sample encode an identical CDR3. This chain links TRBV19 with TRBJ2-7; 8 nucleotides line up with TRBD1. The CDR3 runs 16 residues. Germline loops: CDR1 LNHDA, CDR2 SQIVND (reference sequence). CDR3 sequence: CASSIASGQATYEQYF. The CDR3 bases are TGCGCCAGTAGTATAGCGTCGGGACAGGCGACCTACGAGCAGTACTTC.

This clone was counted a single time. CDR3: CASSDTRGQILYEQYF. The CDR3 nucleotides are TGTGCCAGCAGCGATACGCGGGGACAGATCCTCTACGAGCAGTACTTC. This chain joins TRBV11-3 and TRBJ2-7; tentatively, D is TRBD1 (7 bases). Per germline, CDR1 SGHNT and CDR2 YENEEA. V lost 5 bases to trimming and J lost 3 bases, with 20 bases between them. This CDR3 contains 16 residues.

This clone has only a few counts. The rearrangement uses TRBV28 and TRBJ2-7, with 7 bases fitting TRBD1. CDR3 length: 18 residues. Germline lookup yields CDR1 MDHEN and CDR2 SYDVKM. J gave up 3 bases and V 4 bases, and 18 bases lay outside the gene matches. The CDR3 loop reads CASSYSSGPGQFFYEQYF. CDR3 coding DNA: TGTGCCAGCAGTTATTCCTCTGGGCCGGGACAGTTCTTCTACGAGCAGTACTTC.

The gene calls are TRBV28 and TRBJ2-7; no reliable D call. The V and J ends lost 4 bases and 2 bases respectively, with 6 bases between them. The germline gives CDR1 MDHEN, CDR2 SYDVKM. The CDR3 length is 12 residues. The CDR3, as DNA: TGTGCCAGCAGTTCCCAACCCTACGAGCAGTACTTC. As protein: CASSSQPYEQYF.

This clone is termed medium-sized. The rearrangement joins TRBV10-2 to TRBJ2-1; 9 bases fit TRBD1. Germline-derived CDR1 and CDR2 are WSHSY and SAAADI. Trimming removed 6 bases from V and 9 bases from J; junction bases left unmatched: 6. The length of the CDR3 is 13 residues. The CDR3 loop reads CASSRGQGTEQFF. CDR3 DNA sequence: TGCGCCAGCAGCCGGGGACAGGGCACTGAGCAGTTCTTC.

V usage is TRBV20-1 and J usage is TRBJ2-7; D is ambiguous. The length of the CDR3 is 13 residues. V shed 6 bases and J shed 0 bases, with 12 bases lying between them. Germline CDR1 reads DFQATT; CDR2 reads SNEGSKA (reference sequence). CDR3 amino acids: CSATQGYSYEQYF. CDR3 nucleotides: TGCAGTGCGACACAAGGGTACTCCTACGAGCAGTACTTC.

This clone was detected ten times or more. The chain links TRBV5-1 to TRBJ2-5; 9 nucleotides line up with TRBD1. This CDR3 comprises 14 residues. Looked up from germline, CDR1 is SGHRS and CDR2 is YFSETQ. The J segment lost 5 bases and the V segment lost 3 bases, leaving 5 bases of the junction unmatched. CDR3 nucleotides: TGCGCCAGCAGCTCAGGGACAGGGCGGGAGACCCAGTACTTC. Its translation: CASSSGTGRETQYF.

A note on this clone: This likely comes from a read error, as the CDR3 has no conserved phenylalanine or tryptophan at its end. The genes are TRBV11-1 and TRBJ2-1, with D maybe TRBD2 (5 bases). The CDR3 is 16 residues long. Looked up from germline, CDR1 is SGHAT and CDR2 is FQDESV (reference sequence). The CDR3 DNA reads TGTGCCAGCAGCCTAGCTGTAGGTCTCTGCTACAATGAGCAGTTCCTC. Protein sequence: CASSLAVGLCYNEQFL.

This clone was detected many times. The gene calls are TRBV20-1 and TRBJ2-1; 8 positions match TRBD1. The CDR3 contains 14 residues. Germline assignment: CDR1 DFQATT and CDR2 SNEGSKA (reference sequence). The V and J ends lost 6 bases and 4 bases, in that order; junction bases with no gene match: 8. The CDR3 DNA is TGCAGTGCCCCACCCGGACAGGGATACAATGAGCAGTTCTTC. It codes for CSAPPGQGYNEQFF.

In regard to this clone: In this CDR3 the conserved last residue, phenylalanine or tryptophan, is missing, so a read error is likely. The genes are TRBV6-2 or TRBV6-3 and TRBJ1-2, with 8 bases aligning to TRBD1. Trimming at V came to 6 bases and at J to 7 bases, leaving 7 bases not matched to a gene. Germline V CDR1 and CDR2: MNHEY, SVGEGT. The CDR3 covers 13 residues. The CDR3 spells CASRRDRLGGYTL. For the CDR3, the DNA is TGTGCCAGCAGACGGGACAGGTTGGGTGGCTACACCCTC.

This clone was observed many times. This chain connects TRBV4-2 to TRBJ1-1; 9 bases agree with TRBD1. V gave up 4 bases and J gave up 7 bases; unmatched junction bases: 10. Germline CDR1 and CDR2: LGHNA and YNFKEQ. The CDR3 spans 15 residues. CDR3 in amino acids: CASSPRTGTGIEAFF. The CDR3 DNA reads TGTGCCAGCAGCCCAAGAACCGGGACAGGGATTGAAGCTTTCTTT.

This clone was observed at least ten times. The rearrangement joins TRBV5-1 to TRBJ2-4, with D uncertain. The V and J ends lost 3 bases and 0 bases respectively, with 4 bases between them. CDR1 and CDR2 (germline): SGHRS, YFSETQ. The CDR3 is made up of 13 amino acids. CDR3 region: CASSSLAKNIQYF. CDR3 nucleotide sequence: TGCGCCAGCAGCTCCTTAGCCAAAAACATTCAGTACTTC.

Many counts were recorded for this clone. The rearrangement joins TRBV6-1 to TRBJ1-5; D is uncertain. Germline-derived CDR1 and CDR2 are MNHNS and SASEGT. V lost 4 bases and J 0 bases, leaving 7 bases between the germline ends. The CDR3 is 14 amino acids. The CDR3 loop reads CASSGIYSNQPQHF. The CDR3, as DNA: TGTGCCAGCAGTGGGATCTATAGCAATCAGCCCCAGCATTTT.

This clone was detected once. The gene calls are TRBV19 and TRBJ1-6; D remains unclear. The ends were cut back, 7 bases at V and 8 bases at J, with 21 bases in the middle. Germline assignment: CDR1 LNHDA and CDR2 SQIVND (reference sequence). The CDR3 is made up of 16 amino acids. CDR3 coding DNA: TGTGCCAGTACCTCCCGAGAGGCAGGCGGACATTCACCCCTCCACTTT. This translates into CASTSREAGGHSPLHF.